This T cell receptor (beta chain) was captured by sequencing in a study of PD-L1 blockade in urothelial cancer (dated by TCRdb to the late 2010s). Turning to the overall study: All patients started therapy in the mid-2010s and received atezolizumab 1,200 mg intravenously every 3 weeks. About 85% of the roughly 29 patients were identified as males with urothelial cancer of bladder origin, and a prior smoking history was reported by 18 of 29 patients. Patients had an ECOG performance status of 0 or 1 and had received between 0 and 3 prior chemotherapy regimens. Blood samples were analyzed 3 weeks after the start of treatment (second dose) and 6 weeks after the start of treatment. Blood samples yielded a median of roughly 140,000 T cells and more than 75,000 unique TCRs, with median clonality roughly 0.082. The study was an exploratory multi-omic analysis of somatic, immune and clinical correlates of response to PD-L1 blockade with atezolizumab in urothelial cancer. Pretreatment tumor samples and matched peripheral blood, collected serially before and after atezolizumab treatment, underwent TCR sequencing. Durable clinical benefit meant progression-free survival longer than 6 months, and TCR features were also tested against progression-free and overall survival. Whole exome sequencing and RNA sequencing of pretreatment tumors were performed alongside TCR sequencing in the same patients. Durable clinical benefit was achieved by nine patients and was not achieved by 20 patients. Pretreatment blood TCR-seq was available for about 27 patients, at least one posttreatment blood collection was obtained for some 24 patients, and tumor TCR-seq was available for some 24 patients. Summary of the overall study and its limitations: A pretreatment peripheral blood TCR clonality below the median was linked to improved progression-free and overall survival. Among patients with durable benefit, tumor-associated TCR clones showed greater expansion in peripheral blood 3 weeks after treatment started (n = 22, p = 0.022). Because the sample size was small (n ≈ 27) and many of the analyses were exploratory, the results are meant to be hypothesis-generating.

For this clone: The antigen it binds to is not known. No base qualities exist here, and no much larger clone lies one base off it.

Each PCR received spiked-in synthetic TCR analog templates so that absolute template abundance could be estimated from read counts. TCRbeta CDR3 regions were amplified from genomic DNA with bias-controlled V and J gene primers using the immunoSEQ assay. Sequencing of rearranged TCRbeta segments was done at approximately 20X coverage. The paper's processing steps were these. Clustering was used to correct sequencing errors, and CDR3s were annotated against IMGT so that V, D and J genes could be assigned. Out-of-frame and stop-codon sequences were excluded, and only productive TCRbeta rearrangements were used in downstream analyses. To compute clonality, Shannon entropy was normalized by the log of the number of unique productive sequences and then subtracted from one. Clones differing between time points or between blood and tumor were identified by Fisher's exact test with Benjamini-Hochberg correction at adjusted p below 0.01. In TCRdb, the immuneACCESS table is reduced to in-frame sequences with V and J assigned. These tables do not hold every clone; where another copy was compared, an unresolved V gene accounts for under half, and the others remain unexplained. V and J calls and clone size are given by that table; D and trimming were obtained from the DNA. For this sample the table gives 20,000 to 25,000 clones, of which around 91% were detected only once. The ten largest clones represent about 11% of the sample.

The meaning of the sample's time point label: peripheral blood 6 weeks after treatment start. A total of 25 to 35 patients with locally advanced or metastatic urothelial carcinoma, treated at Memorial Sloan Kettering on a trial protocol, made up the cohort. Peripheral blood mononuclear cells were collected pretreatment and during treatment, with between 1 and 8 total time points per patient. The Qiagen DNeasy Blood extraction kit was used to purify genomic DNA from total PBMCs and from tumor samples. PBMCs were collected pretreatment and during treatment, and were isolated and stored as previously described. For CDR1 and CDR2, the germline V gene lists SGHNT and YENEEA. There are 12 amino acids in the CDR3, from cysteine to phenylalanine inclusive. Only CDR3 DNA remains: 36 bases, in frame from the first base. The V end loses 5 bases and the J end loses 6 bases, and a stretch of 7 bases separates them.

The receptor was derived from a woman aged 60-75 years with urothelial cancer. The starting material was PBMCs, obtained around atezolizumab (anti-PD-L1) treatment. In this chain, TRBV11-3 is recombined with TRBJ2-2; the D gene is unclear. The bases are TGTGCCAGCAGCCTTAATGCCGGGGAGCTGTTTTTT. The encoded protein is CASSLNAGELFF. The CDR3 plus the reference TRBV11-3 and TRBJ2-2 genes for the other parts give the full variable domain: EAGVVQSPRYKIIEKKQPVAFWCNPISGHNTLYWYLQNLGQGPELLIRYENEEAVDDSQLPKDRFSAERLKGVDSTLKIQPAELGDSAVYLCASSLNAGELFFGEGSRLTVL.